These 23 T cell receptor beta chains were all obtained from the same sample, sequenced in a study of blood T cell repertoires in COVID-19 (TCRdb year 2020). The library was obtained by the immunoSEQ multiplex PCR assay. TCRdb holds this immuneACCESS table with in-frame rearrangements only. Some clones are missing; in checked studies, unresolved V genes explain under half, and the rest has no known cause. Present in this sample are approximately 200,000 clones, 80% to 90% of which were seen just once. Together, the top ten hold 3.5% of the sample. The specimen was PBMCs or T cells enriched from blood (not recorded which). The receptors were sampled from a woman between 18 and 29 years old in a cohort exposed to, infected with or recovered from COVID-19 (not recorded which).

This clone was detected ten times or more. The chain links TRBV25-1 to TRBJ1-1; possible D gene TRBD1, 6 bases. The CDR3 runs 14 residues. Looked up from germline, CDR1 is MGHDK and CDR2 is SYGVNS. V shed 3 bases and J shed 1 base, with 9 bases lying between them. The CDR3 DNA follows: TGTGCCAGCAGTGACCGGGACAAGAACACTGAAGCTTTCTTT. Protein: CASSDRDKNTEAFF.

This sequence joins TRBV7-2 and TRBJ2-3; 8 nucleotides line up with TRBD2. CDR3 size: 14 residues. The germline CDR1 and CDR2 sequences are SGHTA and FQGNSA. V lost 7 bases, J lost 5 bases, and 8 bases stayed unmatched. The CDR3, as DNA: TGTGCCAGCAAACAAAACGGGGGGGGAGATACGCAGTATTTT. Translated, it gives CASKQNGGGDTQYF.

This chain uses TRBV3-1 (or the pseudogene TRBV3-2) with TRBJ1-2; the D gene is possibly TRBD1 (6 bases). Trimming shortened V by 4 bases and J by 6 bases, and 18 bases separated the two germline ends. CDR3 length equals 15 residues. The germline V gene has CDR1 LGHDT and CDR2 YNNKEL (reference sequence). The CDR3: CASSPQGATWHGYTF. The CDR3 DNA sequence: TGTGCCAGCAGCCCACAGGGCGCTACCTGGCATGGCTACACCTTC.

The CDR3 spells CASSSSRGVYNEQFF. DNA of the CDR3: TGTGCCAGCAGTTCGTCGCGGGGGGTTTACAATGAGCAGTTCTTC. The V and J genes are TRBV27 and TRBJ2-1, with 8 bases identical to TRBD2. V lost 4 bases, J lost 4 bases, and 6 bases stayed unmatched. This CDR3 contains 15 residues. Germline CDR1 and CDR2: MNHEY and SMNVEV (reference sequence).

CDR3: CASSPLPGQGSENEQFF. CDR3 coding DNA: TGTGCCAGCAGTCCGCTACCGGGACAGGGATCGGAAAATGAGCAGTTCTTC. V and J are TRBV14 and TRBJ2-1, with TRBD1 matching over 9 bases. After removal of 6 bases from V and 7 bases from J, the junction contained 16 bases not matched to a gene. This CDR3 has 17 residues. Germline V lookup: CDR1 SGHDN, CDR2 FVKESK.

The chain uses TRBV6-5 and TRBJ1-2; TRBD1 agrees at 7 bases. This CDR3 is 13 amino acids long. The V gene end was trimmed by 6 bases and the J gene end by 6 bases; junction bases not matched to a gene: 7. Germline assignment: CDR1 MNHEY and CDR2 SVGAGI. The CDR3 DNA reads as TGTGCCAGCAGCCTCGGGACAGAACATGGCTACACCTTC. This gives the protein CASSLGTEHGYTF.

The chain couples TRBV18 to TRBJ1-1; 7 bases align to TRBD1. CDR3 length equals 14 residues. Per the germline V gene, CDR1 is KGHSH and CDR2 is LQKENI. Trimming cost V 8 bases and J 11 bases; bases outside gene matches: 17. Here the CDR3 reads CASRAGTEGKQAFF. The CDR3 nucleotides read TGTGCCAGCAGAGCCGGGACAGAGGGAAAGCAGGCTTTCTTT.

The genes are TRBV11-3 and TRBJ1-1; D unresolved. V gave up 2 bases and J gave up 4 bases, with 8 bases separating them. CDR3 size: 13 residues. Germline loops: CDR1 SGHNT, CDR2 YENEEA. In DNA, the CDR3 is TGTGCCAGCAGCTTAAGAGAACTCACTGAAGCTTTCTTT. This gives the protein CASSLRELTEAFF.

This chain links TRBV12-3 or TRBV12-4 with TRBJ2-7, with D uncertain. V lost 1 base to trimming and J lost 6 bases, with 10 bases between them. CDR3 length: 13 residues. The CDR3 reads CASSLVVSGEQYF. The CDR3 DNA follows: TGTGCCAGCAGTTTAGTTGTATCCGGCGAGCAGTACTTC.

The rearrangement uses TRBV19 and TRBJ1-5; 9 bases agree with TRBD1. This CDR3 contains 14 residues. With V trimmed by 5 bases and J by 7 bases, 6 bases remained unmatched. Germline CDR1 is LNHDA and CDR2 is SQIVND (reference sequence). This chain's CDR3 is CASSLTGGKQPQHF. The CDR3 DNA is TGTGCCAGTAGTTTGACAGGGGGAAAACAGCCCCAGCATTTT.

The chain employs TRBV28 and TRBJ1-2, with a possible D match to TRBD1 (5 bases). The CDR3 length is 14 residues. The germline gives CDR1 MDHEN, CDR2 SYDVKM. V lost 6 bases to trimming and J lost 6 bases, with 17 bases between them. The CDR3 is CASRPRLGVDGYTF. The CDR3 nucleotides read TGTGCCAGCAGACCCCGTTTAGGGGTAGATGGCTACACCTTC.

The V and J genes are TRBV7-2 and TRBJ1-2; 7 bases line up with TRBD1. V was pared by 5 bases and J by 7 bases, with 16 bases of the junction left unmatched. Germline V lookup: CDR1 SGHTA, CDR2 FQGNSA. The CDR3 loop spans 16 amino acids. The CDR3 DNA sequence: TGTGCCAGCAGCCCTCCCCGACAGGGAAAGCGTTCTGGCTACACCTTC. Protein product: CASSPPRQGKRSGYTF. Drawing the rest from reference TRBV7-2 and TRBJ1-2, the complete variable domain is GAGVSQSPSNKVTEKGKDVELRCDPISGHTALYWYRQSLGQGLEFLIYFQGNSAPDKSGLPSDRFSAERTGGSVSTLTIQRTQQEDSAVYLCASSPPRQGKRSGYTFGSGTRLTVV.

The J gene is TRBJ2-3, the V gene TRBV7-9; D unresolved. The CDR3 runs 14 residues. The germline V gene has CDR1 SEHNR and CDR2 FQNEAQ (reference sequence). V was trimmed by 1 base and J by 6 bases, leaving 11 bases between them. The CDR3 nucleotides read TGTGCCAGCAGCTTAGAGCCAGGCTGGGATACGCAGTATTTT. As protein: CASSLEPGWDTQYF.

This rearrangement joins TRBV5-1 to TRBJ1-6; 8 bases are shared with TRBD1. J gave up 2 bases and V 0 bases, and 1 base lay outside the gene matches. The CDR3 consists of 16 residues. Germline V lookup: CDR1 SGHRS, CDR2 YFSETQ. The CDR3, as DNA: TGCGCCAGCAGCTTGGGACAGGGGACCTATAATTCACCCCTCCACTTT. Its translation is CASSLGQGTYNSPLHF. The whole variable domain, filled in from reference TRBV5-1 and TRBJ1-6, reads KAGVTQTPRYLIKTRGQQVTLSCSPISGHRSVSWYQQTPGQGLQFLFEYFSETQRNKGNFPGRFSGRQFSNSRSEMNVSTLELGDSALYLCASSLGQGTYNSPLHFGNGTRLTVT.

The rearrangement links TRBV27 to TRBJ1-1; D is possibly TRBD1 (5 bases). The V gene's germline CDR1 is MNHEY and CDR2 SMNVEV (reference sequence). The CDR3 has 14 amino acids. V gave up 3 bases and J gave up 1 base, with 9 bases separating them. This CDR3 is CASSFGGENTEAFF. CDR3 DNA: TGTGCCAGCAGTTTCGGGGGAGAGAACACTGAAGCTTTCTTT.

This chain connects TRBV2 to TRBJ2-7; 8 positions match TRBD1. CDR1 is SNHLY, CDR2 FYNNEI, per germline. Trimming at V came to 3 bases and at J to 4 bases, leaving 5 bases not matched to a gene. This CDR3 is 14 amino acids long. CDR3 nucleotides: TGTGCCAGCAGTGATTGGACAGGGCAATACGAGCAGTACTTC. Translating gives CASSDWTGQYEQYF.

The table lists this clone with a count of one. This sequence joins TRBV27 and TRBJ1-1, with no clear D. Germline CDR1 MNHEY, CDR2 SMNVEV (reference sequence). Trimming stripped 5 bases from V and 2 bases from J, with 9 bases between. The CDR3 is 13 amino acids. This CDR3 is CASSLVANTEAFF. The DNA of the CDR3 is TGTGCCAGCAGTCTGGTGGCTAACACTGAAGCTTTCTTT.

V is TRBV28 and J is TRBJ1-2; weak D call: TRBD1 (5 bases). The CDR3 covers 16 residues. Germline loops: CDR1 MDHEN, CDR2 SYDVKM. V was trimmed by 10 bases and J by 7 bases, leaving 28 bases between them. The CDR3 bases are TGTGCCACGACCGGGACTTCGGACACGACCGCATTTGGCTACACCTTC. The encoded protein is CATTGTSDTTAFGYTF.

V gene TRBV3-1 (or the pseudogene TRBV3-2) combines with J gene TRBJ1-3; D remains unclear. The ends were cut back, 3 bases at V and 4 bases at J, with 7 bases in the middle. Germline-derived CDR1 and CDR2 are LGHDT and YNNKEL (reference sequence). The CDR3 loop spans 13 amino acids. CDR3 loop: CASSQLEGNTIYF. The CDR3 DNA reads as TGTGCCAGCAGCCAGCTGGAGGGAAACACCATATATTTT.

The J gene is TRBJ1-2, the V gene TRBV3-1 (or the pseudogene TRBV3-2), with 9 bases that match TRBD1. The CDR3 is 12 amino acids. Trimming removed 4 bases from V and 6 bases from J; junction bases left unmatched: 0. Per the germline V gene, CDR1 is LGHDT and CDR2 is YNNKEL (reference sequence). The CDR3 loop reads CASSRTGDGYTF. CDR3 coding DNA: TGTGCCAGCAGCCGGACAGGGGATGGCTACACCTTC.

V and J are TRBV27 and TRBJ1-5; weak D call: TRBD1 (6 bases). The CDR3 is 16 residues long. Germline CDR1 MNHEY, CDR2 SMNVEV (reference sequence). V lost 6 bases to trimming and J lost 1 base, with 16 bases between them. CDR3 loop: CASSSRRGTSNQPQHF. The CDR3 DNA reads TGTGCCAGCAGCTCTAGAAGAGGGACAAGCAATCAGCCCCAGCATTTT.

V is TRBV18 and J is TRBJ1-2, with TRBD1 matching over 9 bases. V trimming: 2 bases; J trimming: 3 bases; junction bases outside the gene matches: 7. The CDR3 length is 16 residues. Germline V gives CDR1 KGHSH, CDR2 LQKENI. CDR3: CASSPNTGGADYGYTF. The CDR3 DNA is TGTGCCAGCTCACCAAATACAGGGGGCGCGGACTATGGCTACACCTTC.

The rearrangement links TRBV11-2 to TRBJ2-3, with D uncertain. V lost 0 bases, J lost 6 bases, and 7 bases lay in between. Per germline, CDR1 SGHAT and CDR2 FQNNGV. The CDR3 spans 13 residues. CDR3 protein: CASSLDQADTQYF. DNA of the CDR3: TGTGCCAGCAGCTTAGATCAGGCGGATACGCAGTATTTT.